This TCR beta chain was identified in a study of beta chain features in type 1 diabetes. Trimming removed 7 bases at V and 0 bases at J, with 13 bases between. The CDR3 totals 14 residues. Germline CDR1 is SQVTM and CDR2 is ANQGSEA. Study conclusions and caveats: Type 1 diabetes patients had TCRB CDR3s that were shorter (moderately but significantly so) in all four CD4+ subsets.

Reverse transcribing all isolated RNA meant expressed TCRB transcripts were sequenced. Profiled with immunoSEQ multiplex PCR; TCRdb holds only in-frame clones, not every one. The sample yields 230,000 or so clones, roughly 16% seen once. For this clone: Its antigen is not identified.

The sequence came from a man aged 25-45 years with type 1 diabetes. The chain joins TRBV29-1 to TRBJ2-1; D is possibly TRBD2 (5 bases). The specimen was naive CD4+ T cells from blood. CDR3 bases: TGCAGCGGAGGGAGTCTATACTCCTACAATGAGCAGTTCTTC. Protein sequence: CSGGSLYSYNEQFF.